This TCR beta chain was observed in a study of blood T cell repertoires in COVID-19. Study-wide context: Acute-phase and convalescent COVID-19 samples originated in the United States, Italy and Spain. T cells, B-cell-depleted T cells, or PBMCs supplied cDNA or gDNA.

Germline V gives CDR1 LNHDA, CDR2 SQIVND (reference sequence). The CDR3 is made up of 16 amino acids. V dropped 1 base and J dropped 4; count of bases not matched to a gene: 3. In the original workflow: Estimated nucleated cell counts came from reference gene primer amplification. Method: immunoSEQ multiplex PCR; TCRdb's copy keeps in-frame clones and lacks some. V and J calls plus clone size are reproduced from that table; the DNA served to infer D and trimming. The sample includes some 240,000 clones, about four fifths of them seen just once. This clonotype originated in a woman aged 80 or over with COVID-19, enrolled during active disease. This rearrangement joins TRBV19 to TRBJ2-1; TRBD2 aligns across 11 bases. The sample comprised peripheral blood. CDR3 in amino acids: CASSIGLAGPYNEQFF. The CDR3 DNA reads TGTGCCAGTAGTATAGGACTAGCGGGACCTTACAATGAGCAGTTCTTC.